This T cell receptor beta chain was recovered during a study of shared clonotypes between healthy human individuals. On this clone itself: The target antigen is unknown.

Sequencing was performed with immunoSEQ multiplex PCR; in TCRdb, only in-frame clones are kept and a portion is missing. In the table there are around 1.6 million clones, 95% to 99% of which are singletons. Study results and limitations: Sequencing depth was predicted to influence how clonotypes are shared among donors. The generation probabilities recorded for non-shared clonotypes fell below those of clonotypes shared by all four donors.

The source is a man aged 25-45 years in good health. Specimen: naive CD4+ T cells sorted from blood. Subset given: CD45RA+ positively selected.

The CDR3 DNA is TGTGCCTGCCCCGGAGCGGGAGGGCAAGATACGCAGTATTTT. It encodes CACPGAGGQDTQYF. The rearrangement joins TRBV30 to TRBJ2-3; TRBD2 matches at 10 bases. The CDR3 runs 14 residues. Per germline, CDR1 GTSNPN and CDR2 SVGIG (reference sequence). Losses at the gene ends were 6 bases for V and 5 bases for J; bases not matched to a gene: 8.